A single sample is the source of the 26 T cell receptor beta chains below, sequenced in a study of control samples from healthy donors and cancer patients. This table comes from immunoSEQ multiplex PCR, and its TCRdb copy is limited to in-frame clones, with some not included. The sample has 75,000 to 95,000 clones, less than 85% seen once. Sample: PBMCs. These TCRs come from a man between 65 and 85 years old with lung cancer.

V and J are TRBV18 and TRBJ2-7; 15 bases agree with TRBD2. This CDR3 has 18 amino acids. Germline lookup yields CDR1 KGHSH and CDR2 LQKENI. The J segment lost 6 bases and the V segment lost 5 bases, leaving 14 bases of the junction unmatched. The chain's CDR3 is CASSGPGTSGGLPSEQYF. The CDR3, as DNA: TGTGCCAGCTCAGGTCCCGGGACTAGCGGGGGGCTCCCCTCCGAGCAGTACTTC.

The chain uses TRBV30 and TRBJ1-6; D unresolved. This CDR3 is built from 14 residues. CDR1 is GTSNPN, CDR2 SVGIG, per germline (reference sequence). V lost 8 bases to trimming and J lost 7 bases, with 18 bases between them. DNA of the CDR3: TGTGCCGCTTGGACTTGGCCCCGAAATTCACCCCTCCACTTT. Translation: CAAWTWPRNSPLHF.

This clone has more than one count but fewer than ten. V usage is TRBV2 and J usage is TRBJ1-2; D uncertain. This CDR3 region has 13 residues. CDR1 and CDR2 (germline): SNHLY, FYNNEI. With 0 bases removed from V and 8 bases from J, the gap between germline ends came to 10 bases. For the CDR3, the DNA is TGTGCCAGCAGTGAAGCCGGCCTAGGGGGCTACACCTTC. The encoded protein is CASSEAGLGGYTF. Full variable domain (remainder filled in from reference TRBV2 and TRBJ1-2): EPEVTQTPSHQVTQMGQEVILRCVPISNHLYFYWYRQILGQKVEFLVSFYNNEISEKSEIFDDQFSVERPDGSNFTLKIRSTKLEDSAMYFCASSEAGLGGYTFGSGTRLTVV.

The chain carries TRBV18 and TRBJ2-4; D remains unclear. Germline assignment: CDR1 KGHSH and CDR2 LQKENI. V was trimmed by 6 bases and J by 2 bases, leaving 14 bases between them. This CDR3 has 15 amino acids. The CDR3 region has the DNA TGTGCCAGCTCGCCCATCGAAGGTACCAAAAACATTCAGTACTTC. Translated: CASSPIEGTKNIQYF.

This sequence joins TRBV6-5 and TRBJ2-2; 12 bases are shared with TRBD2. V shed 8 bases and J 4 bases; nucleotides not matched to a gene: 2. Germline values: CDR1 MNHEY, CDR2 SVGAGI. The CDR3 has 14 residues. The CDR3 bases are TGTGCCAGCGCGGGACTAGCGGGCACCGGGGAGCTGTTTTTT. It translates to CASAGLAGTGELFF.

The chain's CDR3 is CASSQTSAGGFYEQYF. Written as DNA, the CDR3 is TGTGCCAGCAGCCAAACATCGGCAGGGGGATTCTACGAGCAGTACTTC. This chain connects TRBV14 to TRBJ2-7; 7 bases match TRBD1. The CDR3 runs to 16 residues. V trimming: 2 bases; J trimming: 3 bases; junction bases outside the gene matches: 10. CDR1 is SGHDN, CDR2 FVKESK, per germline.

The chain uses TRBV25-1 and TRBJ1-1; 11 positions match TRBD1. Germline V CDR1 and CDR2: MGHDK, SYGVNS. With V trimmed by 5 bases and J by 11 bases, 7 bases remained unmatched. This CDR3 comprises 13 residues. Here the CDR3 reads CASSIRTGGIAFF. The CDR3 nucleotides are TGTGCCAGCAGTATAAGGACAGGGGGCATCGCTTTCTTT.

This chain's CDR3 is CATGRSSGANVLTF. The CDR3 DNA sequence: TGTGCCACCGGACGGAGCTCTGGGGCCAACGTCCTGACTTTC. This rearrangement joins TRBV24-1 to TRBJ2-6; no reliable D call. The CDR3 runs 14 residues. Trimming stripped 9 bases from V and 0 bases from J, with 8 bases between. CDR1 is KGHDR and CDR2 is SFDVKD in the germline V gene.

V gene TRBV27 combines with J gene TRBJ2-1; 7 bases match TRBD2. Germline V gene lookup returns CDR1 MNHEY and CDR2 SMNVEV (reference sequence). The V gene end was trimmed by 7 bases and the J gene end by 2 bases; junction bases not matched to a gene: 11. CDR3 length: 16 residues. In DNA, the CDR3 is TGTGCCAGCACCGGGGGAGGGGCCCAAGCCTACAATGAGCAGTTCTTC. As protein: CASTGGGAQAYNEQFF.

A single count supports this clone. The chain joins TRBV7-8 to TRBJ1-4; D possibly corresponds to TRBD1 (5 bases). This CDR3 contains 16 residues. The germline CDR1 and CDR2 sequences are SGHVS and FQNEAQ. Trimming took 1 base from V and 5 from J, leaving 14 bases between them. The CDR3 nucleotides are TGTGCCAGCAGCTTAGATACAGGCGGTCTGAATGAAAAACTGTTTTTT. It yields the protein CASSLDTGGLNEKLFF.

V and J are TRBV28 and TRBJ2-3; a weak D match, TRBD1 (6 bases). Germline V gene sequence: CDR1 MDHEN, CDR2 SYDVKM. The length of the CDR3 is 14 residues. Deletions cut 1 base from V and 11 bases from J, with 16 bases between. The CDR3 DNA follows: TGTGCCAGCAGTTTATCCACAGGGCGAGGGGGGCAGTATTTT. It encodes CASSLSTGRGGQYF.

In this sample, this clone turned up a few times. CDR3 DNA sequence: TGTGCCAGCAGCCCACGGACAGGGGGAGACCGGGAGCTGTTTTTT. Protein: CASSPRTGGDRELFF. This sequence joins TRBV11-3 and TRBJ2-2, with 10 bases lining up with TRBD1. The CDR3 length is 15 residues. The V gene end was trimmed by 5 bases and the J gene end by 9 bases; junction bases not matched to a gene: 9. Germline-derived CDR1 and CDR2 are SGHNT and YENEEA.

V usage is TRBV7-9 and J usage is TRBJ2-7, with D possibly called TRBD1 or TRBD2 (5 bases each). CDR1 is SEHNR and CDR2 is FQNEAQ in the germline V gene (reference sequence). With 5 bases removed from V and 1 base from J, the gap between germline ends came to 12 bases. The CDR3 sequence is 14 residues long. Written as DNA, the CDR3 is TGTGCCAGCAGCCAAGGGACGGGATCCTACGAGCAGTACTTC. Its translation is CASSQGTGSYEQYF.

This chain links TRBV19 with TRBJ2-3; 14 nucleotides match TRBD2. The V and J ends lost 5 bases and 8 bases, in that order; junction bases with no gene match: 6. The CDR3 is 15 residues long. In germline, CDR1 is LNHDA, CDR2 SQIVND (reference sequence). The DNA for the CDR3 is TGTGCCAGTAGTTCCGGGACTAGCGGGGGAGTTACGCAGTATTTT. Translation: CASSSGTSGGVTQYF.

The CDR3, as DNA: TGTGCCAGCAGCCCCTTCCCCCTGCCTAGCGGGGGGACCTACGAGCAGTACTTC. Its translation is CASSPFPLPSGGTYEQYF. The chain couples TRBV9 to TRBJ2-7; 11 positions agree with TRBD2. Germline values: CDR1 SGDLS, CDR2 YYNGEE. V trimming: 4 bases; J trimming: 2 bases; junction bases outside the gene matches: 14. The CDR3 is 18 amino acids.

The CDR3 nucleotides are TGTGCCAGTAGACTATACAATGAGCAGTTCTTC. This sequence encodes CASRLYNEQFF. The chain joins TRBV19 to TRBJ2-1; D is unclear. From germline, CDR1 is LNHDA and CDR2 SQIVND (reference sequence). V was trimmed by 6 bases and J by 4 bases, leaving 4 bases between them. The CDR3 length is 11 residues.

The chain joins TRBV9 to TRBJ1-2, with a tentative D call TRBD1 (6 bases). Germline V gives CDR1 SGDLS, CDR2 YYNGEE. Trimming shortened V by 0 bases and J by 4 bases, and 22 bases separated the two germline ends. The CDR3 covers 18 residues. Here the CDR3 reads CASSVGVVADREAYGYTF. CDR3 nucleotides: TGTGCCAGCAGCGTAGGCGTAGTGGCGGACAGAGAGGCCTATGGCTACACCTTC.

This clone has a handful of counts. Here the CDR3 DNA reads TGCAGTGCTAGTTCGGGACAAGAGACCCAGTACTTC. Protein product: CSASSGQETQYF. The chain employs TRBV20-1 and TRBJ2-5; D is perhaps TRBD2 (5 bases). V gave up 3 bases and J gave up 2 bases, with 7 bases separating them. The CDR3 spans 12 residues. CDR1 and CDR2 (germline): DFQATT, SNEGSKA (reference sequence).

V gene TRBV10-3 combines with J gene TRBJ1-1; possibly TRBD1 for D (6 bases). There are 14 residues in the CDR3. CDR1 and CDR2 (germline): ENHRY, SYGVKD. Trimming removed 3 bases from V and 3 bases from J, with 11 bases in between. The CDR3 is CAISDGQGYTEAFF. The CDR3, as DNA: TGTGCCATCAGTGACGGGCAGGGGTACACTGAAGCTTTCTTT.

The chain uses TRBV9 and TRBJ2-2, with 7 positions matching TRBD2. The CDR3 is 16 amino acids. Looked up from germline, CDR1 is SGDLS and CDR2 is YYNGEE. The V segment lost 2 bases and the J segment 4 bases; nucleotides outside the gene matches: 8. The CDR3 spells CASSVGRGLSTGELFF. For the CDR3, the DNA is TGTGCCAGCAGCGTGGGGAGGGGCCTTTCCACCGGGGAGCTGTTTTTT.

A note on this clone: This CDR3 is also generated by other DNA sequences in the sample. The genes are TRBV6-6 and TRBJ1-5; no firm D call. Germline lookup yields CDR1 MNHNY and CDR2 SVGAGI (reference sequence). The length of the CDR3 is 12 residues. V was trimmed by 2 bases and J by 5 bases, leaving 4 bases between them. CDR3 bases: TGTGCCAGCAGTTACCGGGATCAGCCCCAGCATTTT. This translates into CASSYRDQPQHF.

The chain carries TRBV6-6 and TRBJ2-7, with 11 bases that match TRBD1. The V segment lost 10 bases and the J segment 5 bases; nucleotides outside the gene matches: 13. CDR3 size: 15 residues. Germline CDR1 reads MNHNY; CDR2 reads SVGAGI (reference sequence). CDR3 in amino acids: CATRLPGQGVHEQYF. CDR3 DNA sequence: TGTGCCACACGTTTACCGGGACAGGGGGTCCACGAGCAGTACTTC.

This chain uses TRBV27 with TRBJ1-1; the match to TRBD1 covers 7 bases. This CDR3 comprises 16 residues. CDR1 and CDR2 (germline): MNHEY, SMNVEV (reference sequence). After removal of 1 base from V and 1 base from J, the junction contained 6 bases not matched to a gene. The CDR3 reads CASSLFYRGRNTEAFF. The CDR3 DNA reads as TGTGCCAGCAGTTTATTCTACAGGGGAAGGAACACTGAAGCTTTCTTT.

The table lists this clone with a few counts. The CDR3 sequence is CASSHGLAGGPSSYEQYF. DNA of the CDR3: TGTGCCAGCAGCCACGGACTAGCGGGGGGTCCAAGCTCCTACGAGCAGTACTTC. The chain has TRBV7-9 and TRBJ2-7, with 14 bases lining up with TRBD2. CDR1 is SEHNR, CDR2 FQNEAQ, per germline (reference sequence). The length of the CDR3 is 18 residues. Trimming at V came to 5 bases and at J to 0 bases, leaving 9 bases not matched to a gene.

This clone turned up a few times. This rearrangement joins TRBV13 to TRBJ2-5, with a weak D call TRBD2 (6 bases). V lost 0 bases, J lost 5 bases, and 10 bases lay in between. Germline CDR1 and CDR2: PRHDT and FYEKMQ (reference sequence). The CDR3 consists of 14 residues. CDR3 in amino acids: CASSLGLAVETQYF. The CDR3 region has the DNA TGTGCCAGCAGCTTAGGATTAGCGGTGGAGACCCAGTACTTC.

This chain joins TRBV18 and TRBJ1-2; 7 nucleotides match TRBD1. The V gene end was trimmed by 2 bases and the J gene end by 5 bases; junction bases not matched to a gene: 5. The germline CDR1 and CDR2 sequences are KGHSH and LQKENI. This CDR3 has 14 amino acids. The CDR3 coding sequence is TGTGCCAGCTCACCAGGGACAGACTCGTATGGCTACACCTTC. It yields the protein CASSPGTDSYGYTF.